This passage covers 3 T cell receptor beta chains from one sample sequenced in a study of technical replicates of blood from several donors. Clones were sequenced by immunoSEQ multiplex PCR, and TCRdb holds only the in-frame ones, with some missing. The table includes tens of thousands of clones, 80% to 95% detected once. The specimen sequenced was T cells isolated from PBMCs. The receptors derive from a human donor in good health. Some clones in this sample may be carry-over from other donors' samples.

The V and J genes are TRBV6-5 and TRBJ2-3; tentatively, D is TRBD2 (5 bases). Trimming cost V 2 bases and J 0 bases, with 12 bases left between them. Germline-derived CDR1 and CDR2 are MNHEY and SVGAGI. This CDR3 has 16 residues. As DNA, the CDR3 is TGTGCCAGCAGTTACGATGAGGCGGGTAGCACAGATACGCAGTATTTT. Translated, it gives CASSYDEAGSTDTQYF.

The CDR3 nucleotides read TGTGCCAGCAGCTCTTACACTGAAGCTTTCTTT. This codes for CASSSYTEAFF. This chain links TRBV7-9 with TRBJ1-1; D unresolved. Germline V lookup: CDR1 SEHNR, CDR2 FQNEAQ (reference sequence). The V gene lost 4 bases and the J gene lost 3 bases, with 3 bases spanning the gap. The CDR3 has 11 residues.

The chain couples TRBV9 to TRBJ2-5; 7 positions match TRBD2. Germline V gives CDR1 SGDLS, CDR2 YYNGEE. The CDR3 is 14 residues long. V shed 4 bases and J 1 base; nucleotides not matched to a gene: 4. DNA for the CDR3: TGTGCCAGCAGCACATGGACTAGCCAAGAGACCCAGTACTTC. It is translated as CASSTWTSQETQYF.